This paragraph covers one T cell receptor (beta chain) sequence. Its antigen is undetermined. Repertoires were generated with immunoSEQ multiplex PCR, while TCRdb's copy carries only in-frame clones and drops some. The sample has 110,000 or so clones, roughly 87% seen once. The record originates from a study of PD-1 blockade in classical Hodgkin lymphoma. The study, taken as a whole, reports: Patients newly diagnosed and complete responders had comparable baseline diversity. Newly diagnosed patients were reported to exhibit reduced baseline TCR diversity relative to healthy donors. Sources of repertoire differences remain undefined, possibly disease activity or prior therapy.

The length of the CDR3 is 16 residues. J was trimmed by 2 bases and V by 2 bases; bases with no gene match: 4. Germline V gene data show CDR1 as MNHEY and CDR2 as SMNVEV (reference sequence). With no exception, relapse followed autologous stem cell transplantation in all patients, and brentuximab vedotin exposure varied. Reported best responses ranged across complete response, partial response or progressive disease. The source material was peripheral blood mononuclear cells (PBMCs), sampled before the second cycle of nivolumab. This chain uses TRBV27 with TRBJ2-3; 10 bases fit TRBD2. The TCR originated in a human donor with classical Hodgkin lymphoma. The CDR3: CASSLNSGRYTDTQYF. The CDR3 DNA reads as TGTGCCAGCAGTTTAAATAGCGGGAGGTACACAGATACGCAGTATTTT.